The clone carrying this T cell receptor (beta chain) came up a few times. Its matching antigen is unknown. This entry comes from a study of response to subunit inactivated influenza vaccine. The CDR3 contains 16 residues. Germline CDR1 is SGHTA and CDR2 is FQGNSA. Trimming stripped 4 bases from V and 2 bases from J, with 17 bases between. Study conclusions and caveats: Few new T cells, the authors suggested, are recruited by each seasonal influenza vaccination.

TCRdb independently ran MiXCR on the RT-PCR reads; one entry per CDR3 protein. This table holds hundreds of thousands of distinct CDR3 sequences, 10% to 12% found once. The same specimen was also included in a second study, on T cells expressing NK-cell markers. As that study records: Production of TCR beta cDNA relied on 5'RACE template switching with UMIs. Seven of the eight sequenced donors were HCMV-seropositive; one was seronegative. For 6 or 7 donors, the dominant NKG2C+ clonotypes made up about 1.0-7.5% of their CD8+ T cells. No clear determination of HCMV specificity was made for expanded NKG2C+ T cell clones.

This TCR derives from a man in his fifties or sixties who received an inactivated influenza vaccine. The sequences come from PBMCs from blood, collected on the day of vaccination. J is TRBJ2-5 and V is TRBV7-2; D is ambiguous. The chain's CDR3 is CASSSPHWAGQETQYF. In nucleotides, the CDR3 is TGTGCCAGCAGCTCCCCCCATTGGGCAGGACAAGAGACCCAGTACTTC.